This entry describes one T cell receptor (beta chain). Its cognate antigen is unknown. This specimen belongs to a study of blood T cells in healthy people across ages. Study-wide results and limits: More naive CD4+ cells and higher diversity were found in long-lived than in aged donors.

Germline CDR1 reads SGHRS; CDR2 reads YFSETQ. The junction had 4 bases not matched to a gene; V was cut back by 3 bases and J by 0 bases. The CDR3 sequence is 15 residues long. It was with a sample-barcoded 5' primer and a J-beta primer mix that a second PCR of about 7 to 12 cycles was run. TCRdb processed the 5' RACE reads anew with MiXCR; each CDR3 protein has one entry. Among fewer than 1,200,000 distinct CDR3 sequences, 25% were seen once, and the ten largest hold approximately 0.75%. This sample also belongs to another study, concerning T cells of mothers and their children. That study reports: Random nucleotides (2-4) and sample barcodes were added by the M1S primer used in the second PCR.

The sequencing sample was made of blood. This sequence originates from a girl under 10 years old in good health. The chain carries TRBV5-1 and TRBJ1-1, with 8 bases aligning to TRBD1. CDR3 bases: TGCGCCAGCAGCTCGGGACAGGCTTTGAACACTGAAGCTTTCTTT. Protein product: CASSSGQALNTEAFF.